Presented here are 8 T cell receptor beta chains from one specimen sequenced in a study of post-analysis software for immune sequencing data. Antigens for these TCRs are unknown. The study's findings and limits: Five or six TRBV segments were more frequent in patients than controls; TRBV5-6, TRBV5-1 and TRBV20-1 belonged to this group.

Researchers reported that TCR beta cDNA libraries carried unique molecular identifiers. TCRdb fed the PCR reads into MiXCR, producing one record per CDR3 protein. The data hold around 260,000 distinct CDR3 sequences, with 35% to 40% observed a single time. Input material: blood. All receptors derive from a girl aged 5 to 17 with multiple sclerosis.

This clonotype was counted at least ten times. The CDR3 here is CASSQSFRASGSSEQFF. In DNA, the CDR3 is TGTGCCAGCAGCCAGAGTTTCAGAGCTAGCGGGAGCAGTGAGCAGTTCTTC. The genes are TRBV3-1 and TRBJ2-1; 10 bases map to TRBD2. Unmatched junction bases numbered 14, after V lost 3 bases and J lost 9 bases. The germline V gene has CDR1 LGHDT and CDR2 YNNKEL (reference sequence). The CDR3 loop spans 17 amino acids.

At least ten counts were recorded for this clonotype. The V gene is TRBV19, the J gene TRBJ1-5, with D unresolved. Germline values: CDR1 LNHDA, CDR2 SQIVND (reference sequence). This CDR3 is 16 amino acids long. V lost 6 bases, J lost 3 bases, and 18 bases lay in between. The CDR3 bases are TGTGCCAGTAGGCTCGGATCAGGTAGCCCCAATCAGCCCCAGCATTTT. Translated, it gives CASRLGSGSPNQPQHF.

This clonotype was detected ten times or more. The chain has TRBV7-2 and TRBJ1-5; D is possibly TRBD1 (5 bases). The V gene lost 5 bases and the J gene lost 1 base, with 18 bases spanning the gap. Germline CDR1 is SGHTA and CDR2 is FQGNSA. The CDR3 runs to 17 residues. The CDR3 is CASSRVIGGKSNQPQHF. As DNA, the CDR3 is TGTGCCAGCAGCCGAGTAATTGGGGGAAAAAGCAATCAGCCCCAGCATTTT. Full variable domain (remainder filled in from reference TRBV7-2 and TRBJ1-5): GAGVSQSPSNKVTEKGKDVELRCDPISGHTALYWYRQSLGQGLEFLIYFQGNSAPDKSGLPSDRFSAERTGGSVSTLTIQRTQQEDSAVYLCASSRVIGGKSNQPQHFGDGTRLSIL.

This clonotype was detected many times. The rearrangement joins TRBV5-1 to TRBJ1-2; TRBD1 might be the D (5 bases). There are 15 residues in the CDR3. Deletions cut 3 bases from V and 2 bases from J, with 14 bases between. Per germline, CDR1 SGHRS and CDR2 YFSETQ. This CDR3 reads CASSSYPRANYGYTF. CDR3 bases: TGCGCCAGCAGCTCCTACCCCAGGGCGAACTATGGCTACACCTTC. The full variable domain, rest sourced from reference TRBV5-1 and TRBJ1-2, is KAGVTQTPRYLIKTRGQQVTLSCSPISGHRSVSWYQQTPGQGLQFLFEYFSETQRNKGNFPGRFSGRQFSNSRSEMNVSTLELGDSALYLCASSSYPRANYGYTFGSGTRLTVV.

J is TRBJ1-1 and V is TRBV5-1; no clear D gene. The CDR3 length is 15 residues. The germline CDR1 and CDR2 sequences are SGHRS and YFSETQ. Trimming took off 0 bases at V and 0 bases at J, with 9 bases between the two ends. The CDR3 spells CASSLASRLNTEAFF. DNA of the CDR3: TGCGCCAGCAGCTTGGCCAGCAGGTTGAACACTGAAGCTTTCTTT.

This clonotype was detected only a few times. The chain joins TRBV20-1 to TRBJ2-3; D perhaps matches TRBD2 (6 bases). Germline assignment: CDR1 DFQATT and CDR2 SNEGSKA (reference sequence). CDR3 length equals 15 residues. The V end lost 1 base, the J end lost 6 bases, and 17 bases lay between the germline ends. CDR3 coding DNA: TGCAGTGCTAGAGGGGGGTTGGGGGGATCGGATACGCAGTATTTT. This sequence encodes CSARGGLGGSDTQYF.

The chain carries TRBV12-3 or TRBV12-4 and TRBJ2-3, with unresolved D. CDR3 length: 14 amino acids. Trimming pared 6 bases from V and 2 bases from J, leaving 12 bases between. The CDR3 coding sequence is TGTGCCAGCAGCTCCTCTGCGAACACAGATACGCAGTATTTT. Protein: CASSSSANTDTQYF.

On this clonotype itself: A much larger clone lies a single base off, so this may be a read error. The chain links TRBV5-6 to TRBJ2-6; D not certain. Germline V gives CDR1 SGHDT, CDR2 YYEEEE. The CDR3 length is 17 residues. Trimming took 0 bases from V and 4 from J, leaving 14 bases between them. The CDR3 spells CASSLAADPGGANVLTF. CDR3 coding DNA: TGTGCCAGCAGCTTGGCGGCAGATCCAGGAGGGGCCAACGTCCTGACTTTC.